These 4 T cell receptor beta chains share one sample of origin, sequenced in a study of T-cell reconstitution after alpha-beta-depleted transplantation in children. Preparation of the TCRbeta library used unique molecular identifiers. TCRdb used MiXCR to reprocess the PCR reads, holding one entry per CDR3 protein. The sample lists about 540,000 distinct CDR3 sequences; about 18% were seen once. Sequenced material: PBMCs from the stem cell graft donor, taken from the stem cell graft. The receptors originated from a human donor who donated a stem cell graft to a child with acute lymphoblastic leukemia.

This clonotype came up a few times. CDR3 in amino acids: CASSSGTTFTDTQYF. In DNA, the CDR3 is TGTGCCAGCAGCTCCGGGACAACCTTCACAGATACGCAGTATTTT. This rearrangement joins TRBV5-5 to TRBJ2-3; possible D gene TRBD1, 6 bases. The CDR3 length is 15 residues. V shed 3 bases and J shed 2 bases, with 13 bases lying between them. Germline V CDR1 and CDR2: SGHKS, YYEKEE (reference sequence).

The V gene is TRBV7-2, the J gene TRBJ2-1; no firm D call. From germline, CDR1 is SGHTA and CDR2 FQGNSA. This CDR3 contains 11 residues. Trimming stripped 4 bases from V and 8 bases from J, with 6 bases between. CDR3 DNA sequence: TGTGCCAGCAGCTCGAATGATGAGCAGTTCTTC. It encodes CASSSNDEQFF.

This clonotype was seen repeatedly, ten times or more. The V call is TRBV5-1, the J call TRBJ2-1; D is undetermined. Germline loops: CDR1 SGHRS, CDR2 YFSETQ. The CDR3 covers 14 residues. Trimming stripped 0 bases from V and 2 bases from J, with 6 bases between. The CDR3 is CASSLAETYNEQFF. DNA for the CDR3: TGCGCCAGCAGCTTGGCGGAGACCTACAATGAGCAGTTCTTC.

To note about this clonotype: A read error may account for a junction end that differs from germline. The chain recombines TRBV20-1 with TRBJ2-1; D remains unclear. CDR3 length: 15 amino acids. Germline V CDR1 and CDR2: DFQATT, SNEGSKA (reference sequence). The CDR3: CCAPGPPRSYNEQFF. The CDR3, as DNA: TGCTGTGCTCCCGGGCCCCCGCGGTCCTACAATGAGCAGTTCTTC.